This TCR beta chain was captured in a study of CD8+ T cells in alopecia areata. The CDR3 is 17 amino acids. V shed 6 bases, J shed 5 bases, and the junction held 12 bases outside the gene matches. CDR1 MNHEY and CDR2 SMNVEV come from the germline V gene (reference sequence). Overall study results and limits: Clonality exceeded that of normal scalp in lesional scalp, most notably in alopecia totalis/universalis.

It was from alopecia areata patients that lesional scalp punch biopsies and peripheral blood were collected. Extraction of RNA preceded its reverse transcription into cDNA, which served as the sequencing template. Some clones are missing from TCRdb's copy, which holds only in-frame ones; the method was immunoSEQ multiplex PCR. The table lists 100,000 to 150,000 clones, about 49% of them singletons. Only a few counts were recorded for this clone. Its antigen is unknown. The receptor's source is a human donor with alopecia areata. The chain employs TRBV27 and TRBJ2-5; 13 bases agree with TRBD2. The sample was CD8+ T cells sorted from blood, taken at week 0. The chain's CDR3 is CASSDSGLAGRGETQYF. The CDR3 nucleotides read TGTGCCAGCAGCGACTCGGGACTAGCGGGGCGAGGGGAGACCCAGTACTTC.